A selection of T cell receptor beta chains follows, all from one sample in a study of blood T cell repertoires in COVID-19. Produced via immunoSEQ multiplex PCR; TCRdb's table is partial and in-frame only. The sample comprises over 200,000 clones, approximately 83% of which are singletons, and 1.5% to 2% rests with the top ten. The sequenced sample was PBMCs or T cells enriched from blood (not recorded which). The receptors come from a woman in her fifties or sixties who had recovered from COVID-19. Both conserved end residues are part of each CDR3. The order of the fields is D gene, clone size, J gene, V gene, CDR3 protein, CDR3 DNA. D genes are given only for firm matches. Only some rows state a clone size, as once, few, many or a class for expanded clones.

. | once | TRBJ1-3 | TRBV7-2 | CASSSLWSTGEVSGNTIYF | TGTGCCAGCAGCTCCCTTTGGTCGACGGGGGAAGTATCTGGAAACACCATATATTTT
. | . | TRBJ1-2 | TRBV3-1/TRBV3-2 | CASSLSRPTGHYGYTF | TGTGCCAGCAGCCTATCACGCCCGACAGGACACTATGGCTACACCTTC
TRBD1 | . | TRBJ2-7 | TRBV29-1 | CSVVRTGGAFRYEQYF | TGCAGCGTTGTGAGGACAGGGGGCGCTTTTAGGTACGAGCAGTACTTC
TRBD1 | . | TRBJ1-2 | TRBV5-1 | CASSWLGDSYGYTF | TGCGCCAGCAGCTGGCTGGGGGACAGCTATGGCTACACCTTC
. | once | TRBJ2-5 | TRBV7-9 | CASSRGSSETQYF | TGTGCCAGCAGCCGAGGTTCATCGGAGACCCAGTACTTC
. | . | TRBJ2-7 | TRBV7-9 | CASSLGVGGLPYEQYF | TGTGCCAGCAGCCTTGGTGTCGGGGGGCTACCCTACGAGCAGTACTTC
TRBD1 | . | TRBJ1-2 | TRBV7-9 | CASSRRVQAAGGYYGYTF | TGTGCCAGCAGCCGTAGGGTTCAGGCGGCAGGGGGGTACTATGGCTACACCTTC
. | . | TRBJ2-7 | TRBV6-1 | CASSEGRSSNEQYF | TGTGCCAGCAGTGAAGGGAGGTCTAGCAACGAGCAGTACTTC
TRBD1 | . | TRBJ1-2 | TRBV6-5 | CASSQTGTGGYTF | TGTGCCAGCAGCCAGACCGGGACAGGGGGCTACACCTTC
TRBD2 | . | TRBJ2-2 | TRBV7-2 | CASSLEAGVITGELFF | TGTGCCAGCAGCTTAGAAGCGGGAGTGATCACCGGGGAGCTGTTTTTT
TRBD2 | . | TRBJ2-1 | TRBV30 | CAWSVLAGQQFF | TGTGCCTGGAGTGTACTAGCGGGCCAGCAGTTCTTC
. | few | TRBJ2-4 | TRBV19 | CASSTAGNIQYF | TGTGCCAGTAGTACTGCCGGAAACATTCAGTACTTC
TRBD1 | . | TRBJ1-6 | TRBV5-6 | CASSLPQGAFDSPLHF | TGTGCCAGCAGCTTGCCACAGGGGGCGTTTGATTCACCCCTCCACTTT
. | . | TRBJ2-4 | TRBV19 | CASSPRRDSKNIQYF | TGTGCCAGTAGTCCCCGGAGGGACTCCAAAAACATTCAGTACTTC
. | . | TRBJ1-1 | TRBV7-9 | CASSYFAGTEAFF | TGTGCCAGCAGCTACTTTGCTGGCACTGAAGCTTTCTTT
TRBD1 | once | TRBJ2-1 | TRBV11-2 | CASSLEPGQGAEQFF | TGTGCCAGCAGCTTAGAGCCGGGACAGGGGGCGGAGCAGTTCTTC
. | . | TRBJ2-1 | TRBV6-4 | CASSAIDEQFF | TGTGCCAGCAGCGCTATCGATGAGCAGTTCTTC
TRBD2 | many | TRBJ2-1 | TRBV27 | CASSISGTLYNEQFF | TGTGCCAGCAGTATTAGCGGGACCCTCTACAATGAGCAGTTCTTC
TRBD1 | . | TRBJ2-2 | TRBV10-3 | CAISRDRNTGELFF | TGTGCCATCAGTCGGGACAGAAACACCGGGGAGCTGTTTTTT
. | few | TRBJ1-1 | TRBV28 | CASRRSGTGTTEAFF | TGTGCCAGCAGACGATCCGGGACGGGGACAACTGAAGCTTTCTTT
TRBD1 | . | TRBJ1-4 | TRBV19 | CASSPLQGNLFF | TGTGCCAGTAGTCCCTTACAGGGGAACCTGTTTTTT
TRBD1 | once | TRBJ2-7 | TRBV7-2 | CASSLLGSGGYEQYF | TGTGCCAGCAGCTTGTTGGGTTCAGGGGGCTACGAGCAGTACTTC
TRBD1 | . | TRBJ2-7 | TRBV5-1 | CASSAYGTGGYEQYF | TGCGCCAGCAGCGCCTATGGGACAGGGGGATACGAGCAGTACTTC
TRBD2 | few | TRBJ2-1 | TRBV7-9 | CASSPRLAGGLIEQFF | TGTGCCAGCAGCCCAAGACTAGCGGGAGGATTGATTGAGCAGTTCTTC